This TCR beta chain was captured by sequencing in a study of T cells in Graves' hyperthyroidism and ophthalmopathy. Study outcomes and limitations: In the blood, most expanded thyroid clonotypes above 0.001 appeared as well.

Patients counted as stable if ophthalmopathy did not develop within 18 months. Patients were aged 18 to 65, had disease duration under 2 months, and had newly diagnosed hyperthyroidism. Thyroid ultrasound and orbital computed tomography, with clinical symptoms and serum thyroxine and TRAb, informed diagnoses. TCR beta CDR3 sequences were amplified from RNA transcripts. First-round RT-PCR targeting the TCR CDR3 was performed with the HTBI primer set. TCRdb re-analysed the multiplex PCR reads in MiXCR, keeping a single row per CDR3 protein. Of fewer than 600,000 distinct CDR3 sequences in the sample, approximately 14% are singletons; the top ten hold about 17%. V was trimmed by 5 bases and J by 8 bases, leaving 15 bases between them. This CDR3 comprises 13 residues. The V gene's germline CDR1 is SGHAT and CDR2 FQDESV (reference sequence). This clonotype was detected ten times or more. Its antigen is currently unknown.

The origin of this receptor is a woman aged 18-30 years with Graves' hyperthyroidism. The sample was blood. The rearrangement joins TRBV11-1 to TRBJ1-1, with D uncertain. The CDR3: CASSIDGRLEAFF. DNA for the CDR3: TGTGCCAGCAGCATAGACGGTCGCCTAGAAGCTTTCTTT.